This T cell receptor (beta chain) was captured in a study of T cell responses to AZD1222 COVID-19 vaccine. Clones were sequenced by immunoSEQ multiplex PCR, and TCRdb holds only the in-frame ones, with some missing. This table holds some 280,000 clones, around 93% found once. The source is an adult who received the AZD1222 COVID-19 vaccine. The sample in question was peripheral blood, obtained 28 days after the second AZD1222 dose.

The CDR3 DNA sequence: TGTGCCAGTAGACTAGGAGCCGGGTTTGGTATCGGCTACACCTTC. It codes for CASRLGAGFGIGYTF. The genes are TRBV19 and TRBJ1-2; D is undetermined. This CDR3 has 15 residues. The V end was cut by 6 bases, the J end by 8 bases, with 22 bases between. Germline values: CDR1 LNHDA, CDR2 SQIVND (reference sequence).